Listed below are T cell receptor beta chains from one sample, sequenced in a study of cytomegalovirus exposure and HLA in healthy donors. Measured with immunoSEQ multiplex PCR; TCRdb has only the in-frame clones, and not every one. Of 100,000 or so clones listed, approximately 85% are singletons. Sequenced input: PBMCs. Receptors originate from a man younger than 45 in good health and CMV-seronegative. Both conserved end residues are part of each CDR3. The order of the fields is J gene, clone size, D gene, V gene, CDR3 protein, CDR3 DNA. D genes are given only for firm matches. Clone size, where shown, is once, few, many, or a class for clones that have expanded.

TRBJ2-1	NA	NA	TRBV19	CASSTSLYNEQFF	TGTGCCAGTAGTACCTCCCTCTACAATGAGCAGTTCTTC
TRBJ1-2	NA	NA	TRBV5-1	CASSLAQGSYGYTF	TGCGCCAGCAGCTTGGCCCAGGGAAGCTATGGCTACACCTTC
TRBJ2-3	NA	TRBD2	TRBV10-2	CASGLAGVDTQYF	TGCGCCAGCGGGCTAGCGGGAGTGGATACGCAGTATTTT
TRBJ1-1	NA	TRBD1	TRBV28	CASSPTGQGRDTEAFF	TGTGCCAGCAGTCCGACGGGACAGGGGAGAGACACTGAAGCTTTCTTT
TRBJ2-7	NA	NA	TRBV25-1	CASRLDTAYEQYF	TGTGCCAGCAGACTGGACACAGCCTACGAGCAGTACTTC
TRBJ2-3	NA	TRBD2	TRBV11-3	CASSLAGDTDTQYF	TGTGCCAGCAGCCTAGCGGGGGACACAGATACGCAGTATTTT
TRBJ1-1	NA	NA	TRBV15	CATSRQSRGTISAFF	TGTGCCACCAGCAGACAATCCCGGGGAACGATTTCAGCTTTCTTT
TRBJ2-3	NA	NA	TRBV7-2	CASSLPPPRADTQYF	TGTGCCAGCAGCCTCCCTCCTCCGCGGGCAGATACGCAGTATTTT
TRBJ2-5	NA	TRBD2	TRBV5-1	CASSLMAGEETQYF	TGCGCCAGCAGCTTGATGGCGGGGGAAGAGACCCAGTACTTC
TRBJ2-1	NA	NA	TRBV9	CASSVQETSFGEQFF	TGTGCCAGCAGCGTCCAAGAGACTAGTTTCGGTGAGCAGTTCTTC
TRBJ2-5	NA	TRBD2	TRBV28	CASSLYGTSVQETQYF	TGTGCCAGCAGTTTATATGGGACTAGCGTTCAAGAGACCCAGTACTTC
TRBJ1-1	NA	NA	TRBV7-3	CASSFVMNTEAFF	TGTGCCAGCAGCTTCGTAATGAACACTGAAGCTTTCTTT
TRBJ1-3	NA	NA	TRBV30	CAWSVLQSSGNTIYF	TGTGCCTGGAGTGTATTACAGAGCTCTGGAAACACCATATATTTT
TRBJ2-1	NA	NA	TRBV18	CASSPVTGNYYNEQFF	TGTGCCAGCTCACCTGTAACGGGAAACTACTACAATGAGCAGTTCTTC
TRBJ2-1	NA	TRBD2	TRBV9	CASSTRTSGSSYNEQFF	TGTGCCAGCAGCACCCGGACTAGCGGGAGCTCCTACAATGAGCAGTTCTTC
TRBJ1-6	NA	TRBD1	TRBV30	CARSAGQGGSPLHF	TGTGCCCGGAGTGCGGGACAGGGAGGATCACCCCTCCACTTT
TRBJ2-5	NA	NA	TRBV5-1	CASSGGHGYQETQYF	TGCGCCAGCAGCGGAGGTCACGGGTACCAAGAGACCCAGTACTTC
TRBJ2-2	NA	NA	TRBV29-1	CSVQPRGADGELFF	TGCAGCGTCCAGCCCCGGGGGGCGGACGGGGAGCTGTTTTTT
TRBJ2-3	NA	NA	TRBV5-1	CASSLVLAGASTDTQYF	TGCGCCAGCAGCTTGGTCCTTGCGGGGGCTAGCACAGATACGCAGTATTTT
TRBJ2-7	once	NA	TRBV5-6	CASSLGVRVYEQYF	TGTGCCAGCAGCTTGGGAGTCAGGGTCTACGAGCAGTACTTC
TRBJ2-1	NA	TRBD1	TRBV9	CASSVTGQGYNEQFF	TGTGCCAGCAGCGTAACGGGACAGGGTTACAATGAGCAGTTCTTC
TRBJ1-1	NA	NA	TRBV5-5	CASSLGRNTEAFF	TGTGCCAGCAGCTTGGGCAGGAACACTGAAGCTTTCTTT
TRBJ1-5	NA	NA	TRBV19	CASRPAAYSNQPQHF	TGTGCCAGTAGACCTGCGGCCTATAGCAATCAGCCCCAGCATTTT
TRBJ2-3	NA	TRBD2	TRBV7-2	CASNAGVVDTQYF	TGTGCCAGCAATGCGGGAGTGGTAGATACGCAGTATTTT
TRBJ2-7	NA	TRBD1	TRBV5-4	CASSLEGQFNLEQYF	TGTGCCAGCAGCTTGGAGGGACAGTTTAATCTCGAGCAGTACTTC
TRBJ2-6	NA	NA	TRBV6-5	CASSQAGANVLTF	TGTGCCAGCAGCCAGGCTGGGGCCAACGTCCTGACTTTC
TRBJ2-6	NA	NA	TRBV11-3	CASSLGPPGAGANVLTF	TGTGCCAGCAGCTTAGGGCCCCCAGGGGCTGGGGCCAACGTCCTGACTTTC
TRBJ2-1	NA	NA	TRBV7-8	CASSRMGVGWREDNEQFF	TGTGCCAGCAGCCGTATGGGGGTCGGTTGGCGGGAAGACAATGAGCAGTTCTTC
TRBJ1-3	NA	TRBD1	TRBV6-6	CASRQGQDSVLPIYF	TGTGCCAGCAGACAAGGACAGGACAGTGTGCTCCCCATATATTTT
TRBJ2-6	NA	TRBD2	TRBV10-3	CAISGNSGESGANVLTF	TGTGCCATCAGTGGAAATAGCGGGGAATCTGGGGCCAACGTCCTGACTTTC
TRBJ2-1	NA	TRBD2	TRBV9	CASSVVPLAGGRDEQFF	TGTGCCAGCAGCGTAGTTCCCCTAGCGGGAGGGCGCGATGAGCAGTTCTTC
TRBJ1-4	NA	NA	TRBV9	CASSASGYLSEKLFF	TGTGCCAGCAGCGCGTCAGGGTATTTGTCGGAAAAACTGTTTTTT
TRBJ2-7	once	NA	TRBV15	CATSSFAREQYF	TGTGCCACCAGCAGCTTCGCGAGAGAGCAGTACTTC
TRBJ2-7	NA	TRBD1	TRBV6-6	CASFPGQGHEQYF	TGTGCCAGCTTCCCGGGACAGGGACACGAGCAGTACTTC
TRBJ1-4	NA	NA	TRBV7-8	CASSLGGGGGEKLFF	TGTGCCAGCAGCTTAGGCGGGGGAGGTGGCGAAAAACTGTTTTTT
TRBJ1-4	NA	NA	TRBV29-1	CSVEERSTRTLTNEKLFF	TGCAGCGTTGAAGAACGGAGTACCCGAACCTTGACTAATGAAAAACTGTTTTTT
TRBJ1-2	NA	NA	TRBV5-1	CASSTQANYGYTF	TGCGCCAGCTCTACACAGGCGAACTATGGCTACACCTTC
TRBJ2-5	NA	NA	TRBV28	CASSLLTSGPTGVETQYF	TGTGCCAGCAGTTTACTGACTAGCGGCCCGACAGGGGTGGAGACCCAGTACTTC
TRBJ1-5	NA	NA	TRBV28	CASSPPGGGRVQPQHF	TGTGCCAGCAGTCCCCCTGGGGGGGGGCGCGTTCAGCCCCAGCATTTT
TRBJ2-7	NA	NA	TRBV7-8	CASSLGAGSYEQYF	TGTGCCAGCAGCTTAGGAGCAGGATCCTACGAGCAGTACTTC
TRBJ1-1	NA	TRBD1	TRBV4-1	CASSHHGQGAEAFF	TGCGCCAGCAGCCATCACGGACAGGGGGCTGAAGCTTTCTTT
TRBJ1-2	NA	NA	TRBV29-1	CSVEGQNGYGYTF	TGCAGCGTTGAGGGACAAAACGGCTATGGCTACACCTTC
TRBJ1-2	NA	NA	TRBV28	CASAAHSTYGYTF	TGTGCCAGCGCTGCACACAGTACCTATGGCTACACCTTC